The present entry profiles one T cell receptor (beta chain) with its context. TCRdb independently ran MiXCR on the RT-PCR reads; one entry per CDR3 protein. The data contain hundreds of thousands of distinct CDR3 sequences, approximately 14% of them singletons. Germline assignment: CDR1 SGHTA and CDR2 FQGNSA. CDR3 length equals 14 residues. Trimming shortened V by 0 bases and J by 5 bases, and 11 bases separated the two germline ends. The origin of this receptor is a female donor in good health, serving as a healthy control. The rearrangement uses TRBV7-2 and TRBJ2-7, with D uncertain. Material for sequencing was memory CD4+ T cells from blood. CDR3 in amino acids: CASSLAITTHEQYF. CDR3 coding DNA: TGTGCCAGCAGCTTAGCGATTACTACTCACGAGCAGTACTTC. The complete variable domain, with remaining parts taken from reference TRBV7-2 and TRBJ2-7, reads GAGVSQSPSNKVTEKGKDVELRCDPISGHTALYWYRQSLGQGLEFLIYFQGNSAPDKSGLPSDRFSAERTGGSVSTLTIQRTQQEDSAVYLCASSLAITTHEQYFGPGTRLTVT.